This T cell receptor (beta chain) was captured by sequencing in a study of blood T cell repertoires in COVID-19. Turning to the study itself: Samples representing acute and convalescent COVID-19 were sourced from the United States, Italy and Spain. T cells, B-cell-depleted T cells, or PBMCs provided the cDNA or gDNA that served as material.

Original methodology: Quantification of nucleated cells was approximated via reference gene primer amplification. Clones were read by immunoSEQ multiplex PCR, and TCRdb kept only the in-frame ones, dropping some. V and J calls and clone size are copied from that table; D and trimming were computed from the DNA. The sample consists of around 370,000 clones, roughly 89% of them appearing once. The clonotype originates from a man aged 18-30 years with active or convalescent COVID-19. Sequencing was done on a sample of peripheral blood.

The DNA for the CDR3 is TGTGCCAGCAGCTTAGAGGCGGGAGAAACAGATACGCAGTATTTT. This encodes CASSLEAGETDTQYF. V gene TRBV11-2 combines with J gene TRBJ2-3, with TRBD2 identical over 7 bases. This CDR3 spans 15 amino acids. Germline assignment: CDR1 SGHAT and CDR2 FQNNGV. J gave up 3 bases and V 0 bases, and 3 bases lay outside the gene matches.